The T cell receptor beta chain described here comes from a study of OX40 agonist ivuxolimab in advanced cancers. Generated by immunoSEQ multiplex PCR, the TCRdb table keeps only in-frame clones and is missing some. The sample lists 9,100 or so clones; over 65% were seen once. The germline V and J ends were trimmed by 5 bases and 1 base, with 9 bases remaining between them. Looked up from germline, CDR1 is MNHEY and CDR2 is SMNVEV (reference sequence). This CDR3 has 15 amino acids. This chain joins TRBV27 and TRBJ2-6; D is possibly TRBD1 (5 bases). This clonotype was sampled from an adult with an advanced solid tumor such as melanoma, head and neck, liver or kidney cancer. The sample in question was CD4+ or CD8+ T cells sorted from blood, obtained in a trial of the OX40 agonist ivuxolimab. CDR3 loop: CASSVQDSGANVLTF. In DNA form, the CDR3 reads TGTGCCAGCAGTGTACAGGATTCTGGGGCCAACGTCCTGACTTTC.